The clone carrying this TCR beta chain was observed at least ten times. What it binds is not known. Generation of TCR beta libraries employed quantitative 5'-RACE incorporating molecular barcodes. TCRdb processed the 5' RACE reads anew with MiXCR; each CDR3 protein has one entry. The data contain about 260,000 distinct CDR3 sequences, more than 20% of them singletons. This entry is derived from a study of CD8 T cells in ankylosing spondylitis. Study observations and caveats: As reported, disease-linked clones showed significant enrichment in matched ankylosing spondylitis synovial fluid.

Sequencing was done on a sample of blood, either unsorted or a sorted T cell fraction (not recorded which). The clonotype originates from a male donor with ankylosing spondylitis or in good health (not recorded which).

The CDR3 loop is CASSRAPPGQRNNEQFF. In DNA form, the CDR3 reads TGCGCCAGCAGCCGGGCACCCCCGGGACAGAGGAACAATGAGCAGTTCTTC. J is TRBJ2-1 and V is TRBV5-1; 7 nucleotides agree with TRBD1. There are 17 residues in the CDR3. The junction had 15 bases not matched to a gene; V was cut back by 4 bases and J by 5 bases. The germline V gene encodes CDR1 SGHRS and CDR2 YFSETQ.